This T cell receptor (beta chain) was recovered during a study of blood T cell repertoires in COVID-19. About the study: PBMCs, B-cell-depleted T cells, or T cells provided the cDNA or gDNA that made up the material.

Original handling: The assay estimated nucleated cells by amplifying reference gene primers. Sequencing used immunoSEQ multiplex PCR; TCRdb keeps in-frame clones, though not all of them. The V and J calls and clone size were taken over from that table, and D and trimming were inferred from the DNA. The data contain 50,000 or so clones, more than 75% of them singletons. Trimming at V came to 4 bases and at J to 5 bases, leaving 23 bases not matched to a gene. The CDR3 runs 20 residues. Germline V gene lookup returns CDR1 SGHRS and CDR2 YFSETQ. The V and J genes are TRBV5-1 and TRBJ1-5; 8 bases fit TRBD1. The receptor's source is a human donor with active COVID-19. The donor label of this sample is uncertain. Source material: peripheral blood. The CDR3 DNA is TGCGCCAGCAGCCAATACGAAACCTCCCCGGACAGGGTAATGGATCAGCCCCAGCATTTT. This codes for CASSQYETSPDRVMDQPQHF.